The source of this T cell receptor (beta chain) is a study of blood T cell repertoires in COVID-19. Study details: The United States, Italy and Spain were the sources of the acute and convalescent COVID-19 samples. In each case, the material was cDNA or gDNA derived from T cells, B-cell-depleted T cells, or PBMCs.

Germline V lookup: CDR1 MNHEY, CDR2 SVGEGT. J was trimmed by 9 bases and V by 5 bases; bases with no gene match: 14. The CDR3 contains 16 residues. Per the study methods: The assay estimated nucleated cells by amplifying reference gene primers. The data were produced by immunoSEQ multiplex PCR, yet TCRdb's version contains in-frame clones alone and is incomplete. V and J calls plus clone size are reproduced from that table; the DNA served to infer D and trimming. The sample records about 260,000 clones, about 83% being singletons. Sequencing was carried out using PBMCs or T cells enriched from blood (not recorded which). The chain is built from TRBV6-2 or TRBV6-3 and TRBJ1-5; 9 bases agree with TRBD1. This TCR was recovered from a woman aged 50 to 60 who had recovered from COVID-19. The CDR3 DNA reads as TGTGCCAGCAGTGTTCCGGGACAGGGCAAAGGAGGGCCCCAGCATTTT. It encodes CASSVPGQGKGGPQHF.